This entry describes one TCR beta chain. The trim removed 6 bases at V and 5 bases at J, leaving 12 bases unmatched. The CDR3 extends over 16 amino acids. CDR1 and CDR2 (germline): KGHSH, LQKENI. The sample belongs to a study of T cells after yellow fever vaccination. 5'RACE template switching generated TCR cDNA, adding a universal primer site and UMIs. In TCRdb, the 5' RACE reads were re-called with MiXCR into one record per CDR3 protein. This sample carries under 350,000 distinct CDR3 sequences, about 4% of them seen once, and the ten largest clones take around 23%. The chain carries TRBV18 and TRBJ2-5; 10 positions match TRBD1. Material: PBMCs, obtained 5 days after the yellow fever booster vaccination. The clonotype comes from a man younger than 30 who received the YFV17D yellow fever vaccine. The CDR3 bases are TGTGCCAGCTCCCGAGAGAATTTGGACAGGGGGGAGACCCAGTACTTC. This gives the protein CASSRENLDRGETQYF.